This T cell receptor (beta chain) was profiled in a study of cytomegalovirus exposure and HLA in healthy donors. The study, taken as a whole, reports: Among CMV-associated TCR beta chains, most appeared HLA-restricted in a later analysis.

Concerning this clone itself: Antigen unknown.

The germline gives CDR1 MNHEY, CDR2 SMNVEV (reference sequence). This CDR3 has 13 residues. V lost 8 bases, J lost 4 bases, and 14 bases lay in between. The PCR ran on 60 Vbeta and 13 Jbeta primers. Assay: immunoSEQ multiplex PCR; the TCRdb copy retains only in-frame clones and omits some. The table has some 170,000 clones, 80% to 85% seen once. This receptor was identified in a girl aged 2 to 10 in good health and CMV-seropositive. This chain connects TRBV27 to TRBJ1-1; D unclear. The sequenced material came from PBMCs. The CDR3 sequence: CASCPDPGTEAFF. In DNA, the CDR3 is TGTGCCAGCTGTCCGGATCCGGGCACTGAAGCTTTCTTT.